This TCR beta chain is drawn from a study of Graves' ophthalmopathy and Graves' hyperthyroidism. In the study overall: Peripheral blood was gathered at first diagnosis, ahead of any treatment whatsoever.

Other autoimmune diseases, uncontrolled infections, pregnancy or lactation excluded patients from enrollment. The sequenced template was RNA, covering the TCR beta CDR3 region. First-round RT-PCR with HTBI primers preceded a second-round multiplex PCR. Using its own MiXCR run on the multiplex PCR reads, TCRdb lists one record per CDR3 protein. The table includes about 700,000 distinct CDR3 sequences, roughly 40% detected once. The CDR3 is made up of 15 amino acids. The V and J ends lost 3 bases and 1 base respectively, with 12 bases between them. Germline assignment: CDR1 SEHNR and CDR2 FQNEAQ (reference sequence). In its sample, this clonotype was seen a few times. Its antigen is unknown. Findings of the study overall: Blood also carried most expanded thyroid clonotypes exceeding 0.001 frequency. Sensitivity of around 67% and specificity of 72.22% were achieved by the model that predicted ophthalmopathy progression.

This clonotype was sampled from an adult man with Graves' ophthalmopathy. The V gene is TRBV7-9, the J gene TRBJ1-1; no reliable D call. The sequenced sample was peripheral blood. CDR3 sequence reads: CASSFLSSKNTEAFF. In DNA form, the CDR3 reads TGTGCCAGCAGCTTCTTGAGTTCCAAGAACACTGAAGCTTTCTTT.